The 15 T cell receptor beta chains listed next were all sequenced from one sample in a study of T cell repertoires in cytomegalovirus infection. TCRdb reanalysed the reads using MiXCR and keeps one entry per CDR3 protein. The table has some 150,000 distinct CDR3 sequences, around 20% seen once. Sample: PBMCs. The receptors here all came from a human donor in good health (CMV status not recorded). Some clones in this sample may be carry-over from other donors' samples.

This chain joins TRBV12-3 or TRBV12-4 and TRBJ2-3, with D perhaps matching TRBD1 (5 bases). The length of the CDR3 is 15 residues. Trimming left V 1 base short and J 1 base short, with 9 bases between. The CDR3 nucleotides are TGTGCCAGCAGTTTAGGGGCAGGGCGCACAGATACGCAGTATTTT. Encoded protein: CASSLGAGRTDTQYF.

The J gene is TRBJ2-2, the V gene TRBV6-2 or TRBV6-3; 12 nucleotides line up with TRBD2. The length of the CDR3 is 19 residues. Germline CDR1 reads MNHEY; CDR2 reads SVGEGT. The V and J ends lost 6 bases and 4 bases, in that order; junction bases with no gene match: 15. Here the CDR3 DNA reads TGTGCCAGCAGCCAGATAATGAAGACTAGCGGGGGCCCCACCGGGGAGCTGTTTTTT. This sequence encodes CASSQIMKTSGGPTGELFF.

This clonotype showed up many times. The rearrangement uses TRBV28 and TRBJ1-1, with 10 bases identical to TRBD1. The V gene end was trimmed by 3 bases and the J gene end by 7 bases; junction bases not matched to a gene: 8. The germline V gene has CDR1 MDHEN and CDR2 SYDVKM. This CDR3 is 15 amino acids long. The CDR3 loop reads CASSLGTGVYGEAFF. In DNA, the CDR3 is TGTGCCAGCAGTTTGGGGACAGGGGTTTATGGTGAAGCTTTCTTT.

This clonotype was detected a few times. V usage is TRBV20-1 and J usage is TRBJ2-5; D is possibly TRBD2 (5 bases). The V end was cut by 7 bases, the J end by 2 bases, with 26 bases between. The CDR3 is 17 amino acids. Looked up from germline, CDR1 is DFQATT and CDR2 is SNEGSKA (reference sequence). The CDR3: CSVALSRGGLTQETQYF. The CDR3, as DNA: TGCAGTGTGGCCCTCTCCCGCGGAGGACTGACTCAAGAGACCCAGTACTTC.

This clonotype was picked up a small number of times. V gene TRBV7-6 combines with J gene TRBJ1-2, with D perhaps matching TRBD1 (5 bases). The length of the CDR3 is 12 residues. Trimming pared 5 bases from V and 6 bases from J, leaving 10 bases between. Germline CDR1 SGHVS, CDR2 FNYEAQ. CDR3 in amino acids: CASSGTEDGYTF. CDR3 nucleotides: TGTGCCAGCAGCGGGACCGAGGATGGCTACACCTTC.

This clonotype showed up just a few times. The J gene is TRBJ2-1, the V gene TRBV5-1; 8 bases align to TRBD2. This CDR3 comprises 15 residues. With 3 bases clipped from V and 5 bases from J, the junction kept 7 bases outside the gene matches. Germline CDR1 reads SGHRS; CDR2 reads YFSETQ. As DNA, the CDR3 is TGCGCCAGCAGCTCGAGCGGGGGAGGACACAATGAGCAGTTCTTC. Residues: CASSSSGGGHNEQFF.

This clonotype showed up many times. The V and J genes are TRBV7-8 and TRBJ1-4; D remains unclear. The germline V gene encodes CDR1 SGHVS and CDR2 FQNEAQ. The CDR3 runs to 13 residues. The ends were cut back, 5 bases at V and 7 bases at J, with 11 bases in the middle. The CDR3 DNA reads TGTGCCAGCAGCCCGAGGCCCTCTGAAAAACTGTTTTTT. Translating it yields CASSPRPSEKLFF.

The CDR3 spells CASSSSVGQPQHF. The CDR3 DNA is TGTGCCAGCAGTTCATCGGTGGGTCAGCCCCAGCATTTT. The gene calls are TRBV27 and TRBJ1-5; D gene uncertain. Germline values: CDR1 MNHEY, CDR2 SMNVEV (reference sequence). The ends were cut back, 4 bases at V and 6 bases at J, with 10 bases in the middle. The CDR3 covers 13 residues.

For this clonotype: Germline is not matched at one junction end, which may reflect a read error. CDR3 sequence reads: CASCLGSWGETQYF. In nucleotides, the CDR3 is TGTGCCAGCTGTTTGGGGTCCTGGGGAGAGACCCAGTACTTC. The chain uses TRBV12-3 or TRBV12-4 and TRBJ2-5; D gene unclear. CDR3 length equals 14 residues.

This clonotype was recorded at least ten times. The V call is TRBV7-8, the J call TRBJ2-3, with D possibly being TRBD2 (5 bases). Germline V gene data show CDR1 as SGHVS and CDR2 as FQNEAQ. The CDR3 loop spans 16 amino acids. V dropped 4 bases and J dropped 7 bases, with 21 bases sitting between them. CDR3 DNA: TGTGCCAGCAGCTACACCGGGATCAGGAGTGATAATACGCAGTATTTT. It yields the protein CASSYTGIRSDNTQYF.

With respect to this clonotype: One junction end does not reproduce the germline sequence, and a read error may be involved. The chain recombines TRBV7-8 with TRBJ2-2; maybe TRBD1 (5 bases). Germline V gene sequence: CDR1 SGHVS, CDR2 FQNEAQ. The length of the CDR3 is 17 residues. The CDR3 bases are TGTGCCAGCAGCTTCGACAGCCGAGGCGCGAACACCTGGGAGCTGTTTTTT. Its translation is CASSFDSRGANTWELFF.

The sample holds many counts of this clonotype. The chain links TRBV12-5 to TRBJ2-5, with no clear D. V dropped 1 base and J dropped 4 bases, with 13 bases sitting between them. CDR1 and CDR2 from the germline V gene are LGHNT and FRNRAP. This CDR3 has 15 residues. Here the CDR3 reads CASGLDVLEAETQYF. As DNA, the CDR3 is TGTGCTAGTGGTTTGGACGTTCTTGAAGCAGAGACCCAGTACTTC.

V usage is TRBV15 and J usage is TRBJ2-7; D unclear. The V end was cut by 1 base, the J end by 0 bases, with 7 bases between. This CDR3 is 14 amino acids long. Germline V CDR1 and CDR2: LNHNV, YYDKDF (reference sequence). For the CDR3, the DNA is TGTGCCACCAGCAGAGTGGGCAGCTCCTACGAGCAGTACTTC. Protein: CATSRVGSSYEQYF. The whole variable domain, filled in from reference TRBV15 and TRBJ2-7, reads DAMVIQNPRYQVTQFGKPVTLSCSQTLNHNVMYWYQQKSSQAPKLLFHYYDKDFNNEADTPDNFQSRRPNTSFCFLDIRSPGLGDTAMYLCATSRVGSSYEQYFGPGTRLTVT.

This clonotype was detected many times. V gene TRBV11-3 combines with J gene TRBJ2-1, with D possibly being TRBD2 (5 bases). CDR3 size: 15 residues. Between the trimmed V and J ends, which lost 1 base and 0 bases, there was a span of 7 bases. Germline V gene data show CDR1 as SGHNT and CDR2 as YENEEA. The CDR3 spells CASSLGESSYNEQFF. The DNA of the CDR3 is TGTGCCAGCAGCTTAGGGGAGAGCTCCTACAATGAGCAGTTCTTC. Supplemented by reference TRBV11-3 and TRBJ2-1, the full variable domain reads EAGVVQSPRYKIIEKKQPVAFWCNPISGHNTLYWYLQNLGQGPELLIRYENEEAVDDSQLPKDRFSAERLKGVDSTLKIQPAELGDSAVYLCASSLGESSYNEQFFGPGTRLTVL.

Judged by abundance, this clonotype is medium-sized. The J gene is TRBJ2-1, the V gene TRBV7-6; TRBD2 matches 7 bases. The CDR3 runs to 15 residues. Germline V CDR1 and CDR2: SGHVS, FNYEAQ. V was clipped by 5 bases and J by 7 bases; unmatched bases: 11. The CDR3, as DNA: TGTGCCAGCAGCGTCGGACTAGGGGTTGTGAATGAGCAGTTCTTC. Its protein product is CASSVGLGVVNEQFF.